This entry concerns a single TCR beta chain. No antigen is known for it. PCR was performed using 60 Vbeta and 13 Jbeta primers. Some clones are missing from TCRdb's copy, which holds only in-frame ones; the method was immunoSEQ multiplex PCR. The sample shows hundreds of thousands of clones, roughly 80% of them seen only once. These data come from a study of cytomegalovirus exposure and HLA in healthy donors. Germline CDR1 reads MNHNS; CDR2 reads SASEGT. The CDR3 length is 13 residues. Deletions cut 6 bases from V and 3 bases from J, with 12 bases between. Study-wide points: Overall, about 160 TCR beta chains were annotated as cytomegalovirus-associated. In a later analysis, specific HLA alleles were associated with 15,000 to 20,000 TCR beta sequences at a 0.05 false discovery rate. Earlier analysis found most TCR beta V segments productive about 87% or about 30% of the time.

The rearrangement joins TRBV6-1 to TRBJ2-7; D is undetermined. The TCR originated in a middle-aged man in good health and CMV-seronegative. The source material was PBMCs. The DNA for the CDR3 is TGTGCCAGCAGAGTCAGCGCGAACTACGAGCAGTACTTC. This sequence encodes CASRVSANYEQYF.